This T cell receptor beta chain was sequenced during a study of blood T cell repertoires in COVID-19. On the study more broadly: From the United States, Italy and Spain came samples of acute and convalescent COVID-19. The cDNA or gDNA used as material had been derived from T cells, B-cell-depleted T cells, or PBMCs.

After removal of 7 bases from V and 8 bases from J, the junction contained 18 bases not matched to a gene. The CDR3 has 17 amino acids. Germline-derived CDR1 and CDR2 are LNHDA and SQIVND (reference sequence). In the original processing: Counts of nucleated cells, estimated from reference gene primer amplification, were obtained. Only in-frame clones appear in the TCRdb table, and some are missing; sequencing was by immunoSEQ multiplex PCR. The V and J calls and clone size are taken from that table; D and trimming were inferred from the DNA. The table lists about 230,000 clones, around four fifths of them singletons.

V gene TRBV19 combines with J gene TRBJ1-4; TRBD1 matches at 8 bases. This clonotype was obtained from a woman in her 70s with active or convalescent COVID-19. Material: peripheral blood. The DNA for the CDR3 is TGTGCCAGTACCTCGACAGGGGCCGCGCGAAGGTGGGAAAAACTGTTTTTT. This sequence encodes CASTSTGAARRWEKLFF.